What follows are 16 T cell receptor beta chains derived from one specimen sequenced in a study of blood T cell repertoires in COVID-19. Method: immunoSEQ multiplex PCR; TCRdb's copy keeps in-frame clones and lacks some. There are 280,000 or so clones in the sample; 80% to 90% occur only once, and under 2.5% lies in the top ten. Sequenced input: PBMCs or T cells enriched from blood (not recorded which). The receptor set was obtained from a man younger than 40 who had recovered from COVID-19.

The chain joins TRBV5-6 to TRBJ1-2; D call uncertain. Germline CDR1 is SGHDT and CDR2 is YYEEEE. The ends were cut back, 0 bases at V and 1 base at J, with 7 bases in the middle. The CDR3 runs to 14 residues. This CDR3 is CASSLGHFNYGYTF. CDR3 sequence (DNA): TGTGCCAGCAGCTTGGGACATTTTAACTATGGCTACACCTTC.

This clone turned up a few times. The CDR3 coding sequence is TGTGCCACCAGCAGAGCTAGAAAACAGGGGGCTCGGTACGAGCAGTACTTC. This translates into CATSRARKQGARYEQYF. The chain couples TRBV15 to TRBJ2-7; TRBD1 matches 9 bases. This CDR3 is 17 amino acids long. V gave up 1 base and J gave up 4 bases; unmatched junction bases: 11. Germline V gene lookup returns CDR1 LNHNV and CDR2 YYDKDF (reference sequence). The full variable domain, rest sourced from reference TRBV15 and TRBJ2-7, is DAMVIQNPRYQVTQFGKPVTLSCSQTLNHNVMYWYQQKSSQAPKLLFHYYDKDFNNEADTPDNFQSRRPNTSFCFLDIRSPGLGDTAMYLCATSRARKQGARYEQYFGPGTRLTVT.

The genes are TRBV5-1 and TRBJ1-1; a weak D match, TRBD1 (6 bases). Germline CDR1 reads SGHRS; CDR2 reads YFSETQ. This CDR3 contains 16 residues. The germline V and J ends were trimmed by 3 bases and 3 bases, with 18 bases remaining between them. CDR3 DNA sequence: TGCGCCAGCAGCTGGTCGGGGGCCGGGGGGGACACTGAAGCTTTCTTT. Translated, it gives CASSWSGAGGDTEAFF.

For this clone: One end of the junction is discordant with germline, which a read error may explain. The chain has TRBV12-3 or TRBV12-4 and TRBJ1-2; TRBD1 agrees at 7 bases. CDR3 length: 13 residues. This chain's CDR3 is CASSLDRDYGYTF. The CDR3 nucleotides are TGTGCCAGCAGCTTAGACAGGGACTATGGCTACACCTTC.

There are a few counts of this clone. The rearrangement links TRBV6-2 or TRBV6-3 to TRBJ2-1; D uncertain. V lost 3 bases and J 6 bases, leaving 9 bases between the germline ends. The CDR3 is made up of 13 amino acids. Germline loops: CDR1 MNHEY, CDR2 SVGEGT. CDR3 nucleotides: TGTGCCAGCAGTTATCTTACTTTCAATGAGCAGTTCTTC. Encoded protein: CASSYLTFNEQFF.

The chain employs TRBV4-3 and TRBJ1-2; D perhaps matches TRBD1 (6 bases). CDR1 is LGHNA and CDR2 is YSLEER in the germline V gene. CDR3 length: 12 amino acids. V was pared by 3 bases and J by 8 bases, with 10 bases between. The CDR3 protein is CASSHNREGYTF. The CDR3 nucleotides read TGCGCCAGCAGCCATAACAGGGAGGGCTACACCTTC.

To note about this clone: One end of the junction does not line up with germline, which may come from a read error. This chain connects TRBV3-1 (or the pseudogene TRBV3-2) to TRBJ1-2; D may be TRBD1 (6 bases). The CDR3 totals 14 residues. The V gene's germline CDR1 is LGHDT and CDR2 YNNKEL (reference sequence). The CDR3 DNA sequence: TGTGCCGGCAGCCAAGGGGGAGGGGTGCGCGGCTACACCTTC. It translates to CAGSQGGGVRGYTF.

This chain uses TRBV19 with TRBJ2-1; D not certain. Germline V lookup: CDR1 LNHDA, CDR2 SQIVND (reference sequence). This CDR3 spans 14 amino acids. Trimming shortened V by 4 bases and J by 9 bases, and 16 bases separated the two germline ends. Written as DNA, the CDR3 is TGTGCCAGTAGTAGAGGCCAGAACCTAGGTGAGCAGTTCTTC. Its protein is CASSRGQNLGEQFF.

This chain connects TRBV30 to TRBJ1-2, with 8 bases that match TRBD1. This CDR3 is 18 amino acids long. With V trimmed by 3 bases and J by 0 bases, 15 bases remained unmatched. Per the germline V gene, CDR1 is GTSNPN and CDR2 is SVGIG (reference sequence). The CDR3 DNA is TGTGCCTGGAGAGCCAATCCGTTTGACAGGGGAGCTAACTATGGCTACACCTTC. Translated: CAWRANPFDRGANYGYTF.

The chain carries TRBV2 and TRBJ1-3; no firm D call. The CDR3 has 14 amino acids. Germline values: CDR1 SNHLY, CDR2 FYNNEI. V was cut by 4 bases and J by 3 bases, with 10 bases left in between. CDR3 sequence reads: CASSGAGVGNTIYF. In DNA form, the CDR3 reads TGTGCCAGCAGTGGAGCGGGAGTTGGAAACACCATATATTTT.

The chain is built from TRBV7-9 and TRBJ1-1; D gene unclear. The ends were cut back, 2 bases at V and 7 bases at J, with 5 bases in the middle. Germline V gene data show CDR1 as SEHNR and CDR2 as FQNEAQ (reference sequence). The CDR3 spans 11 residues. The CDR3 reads CASSLTIEAFF. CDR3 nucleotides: TGTGCCAGCAGCTTAACAATTGAAGCTTTCTTT.

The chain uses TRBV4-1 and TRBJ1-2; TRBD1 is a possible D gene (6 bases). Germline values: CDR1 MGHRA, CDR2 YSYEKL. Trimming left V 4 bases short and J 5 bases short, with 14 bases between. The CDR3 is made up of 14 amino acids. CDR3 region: CASSPRNQGYGYTF. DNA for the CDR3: TGCGCCAGCAGCCCAAGAAACCAGGGGTATGGCTACACCTTC.

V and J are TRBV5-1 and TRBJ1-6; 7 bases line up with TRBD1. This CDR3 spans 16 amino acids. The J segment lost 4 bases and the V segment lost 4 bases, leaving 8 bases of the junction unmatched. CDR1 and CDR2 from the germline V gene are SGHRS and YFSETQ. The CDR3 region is CASSPGTASYNSPLHF. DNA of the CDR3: TGCGCCAGCAGCCCGGGGACAGCCAGTTATAATTCACCCCTCCACTTT.

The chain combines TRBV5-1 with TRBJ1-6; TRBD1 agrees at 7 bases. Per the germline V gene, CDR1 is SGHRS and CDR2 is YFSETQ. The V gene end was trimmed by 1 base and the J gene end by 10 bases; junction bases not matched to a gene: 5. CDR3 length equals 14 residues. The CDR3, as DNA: TGCGCCAGCAGCTTGACAGGGGAGAAATCACCCCTCCACTTT. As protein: CASSLTGEKSPLHF. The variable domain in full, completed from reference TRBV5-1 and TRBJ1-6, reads KAGVTQTPRYLIKTRGQQVTLSCSPISGHRSVSWYQQTPGQGLQFLFEYFSETQRNKGNFPGRFSGRQFSNSRSEMNVSTLELGDSALYLCASSLTGEKSPLHFGNGTRLTVT.

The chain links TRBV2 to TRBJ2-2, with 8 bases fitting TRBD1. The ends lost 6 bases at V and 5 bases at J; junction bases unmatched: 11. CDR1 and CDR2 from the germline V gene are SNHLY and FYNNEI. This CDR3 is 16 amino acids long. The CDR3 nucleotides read TGTGCCAGCAGAGGGACAGGAGTTCAGCGGACCGGGGAGCTGTTTTTT. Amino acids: CASRGTGVQRTGELFF.

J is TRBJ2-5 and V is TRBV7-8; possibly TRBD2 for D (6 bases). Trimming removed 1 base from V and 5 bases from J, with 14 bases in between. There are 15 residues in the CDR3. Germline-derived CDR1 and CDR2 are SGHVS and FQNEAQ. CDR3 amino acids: CASSLGRLGDETQYF. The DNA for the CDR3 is TGTGCCAGCAGCTTAGGGAGACTAGGCGATGAGACCCAGTACTTC.